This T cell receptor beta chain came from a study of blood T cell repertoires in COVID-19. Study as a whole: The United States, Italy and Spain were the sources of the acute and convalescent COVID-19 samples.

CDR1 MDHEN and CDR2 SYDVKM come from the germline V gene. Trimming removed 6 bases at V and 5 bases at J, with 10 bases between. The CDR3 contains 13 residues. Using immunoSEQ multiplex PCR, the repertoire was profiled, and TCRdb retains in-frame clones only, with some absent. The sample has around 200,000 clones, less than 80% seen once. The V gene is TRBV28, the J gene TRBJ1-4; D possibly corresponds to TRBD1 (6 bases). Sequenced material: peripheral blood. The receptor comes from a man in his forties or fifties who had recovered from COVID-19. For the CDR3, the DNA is TGTGCCAGCAGCCAGGGGATAAATGAAAAACTGTTTTTT. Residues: CASSQGINEKLFF.